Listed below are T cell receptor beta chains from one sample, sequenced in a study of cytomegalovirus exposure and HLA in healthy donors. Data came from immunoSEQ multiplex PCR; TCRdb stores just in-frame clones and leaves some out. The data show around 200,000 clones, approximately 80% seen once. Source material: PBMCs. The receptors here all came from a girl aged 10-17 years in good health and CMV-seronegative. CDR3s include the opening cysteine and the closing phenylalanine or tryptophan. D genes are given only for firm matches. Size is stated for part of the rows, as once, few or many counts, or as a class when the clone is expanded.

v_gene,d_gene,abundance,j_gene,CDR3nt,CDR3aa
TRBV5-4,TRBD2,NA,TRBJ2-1,TGTGCCAGCAGCCTGGGGACTAGCGGGAATTCCTACAATGAGCAGTTCTTC,CASSLGTSGNSYNEQFF
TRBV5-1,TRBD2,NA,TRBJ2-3,TGCGCCAGTAAACTAGCGTCTTATAGCACAGATACGCAGTATTTT,CASKLASYSTDTQYF
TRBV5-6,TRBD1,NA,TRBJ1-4,TGTGCCAGCAGCTTGAAGACAGGGGCGAGGGCTAATGAAAAACTGTTTTTT,CASSLKTGARANEKLFF
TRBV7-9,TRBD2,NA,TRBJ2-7,TGTGCCAGCAGTTCTACCGGACTAGCGGGAAGGAAGTACGAGCAGTACTTC,CASSSTGLAGRKYEQYF
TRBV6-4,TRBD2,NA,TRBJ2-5,TGTGCCAGCAGTGACCTACCAGGACTAGCGAGAGAGACCCAGTACTTC,CASSDLPGLARETQYF
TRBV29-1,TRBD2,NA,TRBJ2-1,TGCAGCGCGGGAGGGGCTAGTTTGTACAATGAGCAGTTCTTC,CSAGGASLYNEQFF
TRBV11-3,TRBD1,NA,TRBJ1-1,TGTGCCAGCAGCTTAGGGGACAGGAGTGGGAGCACTGAAGCTTTCTTT,CASSLGDRSGSTEAFF
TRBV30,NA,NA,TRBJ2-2,TGTGCCTGGAGTGGTTGGGCCCTAAGCTCCACCGGGGAGCTGTTTTTT,CAWSGWALSSTGELFF
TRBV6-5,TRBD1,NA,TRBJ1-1,TGTGCCAGCAGTAGGGACAGAGGATGGACTGAAGCTTTCTTT,CASSRDRGWTEAFF
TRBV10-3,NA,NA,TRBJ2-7,TGTGCCACCGAGGAGGGCATGAGGTACGAGCAGTACTTC,CATEEGMRYEQYF
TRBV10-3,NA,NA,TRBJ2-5,TGTGCCATCAGTGAACGGTACCAAGAGACCCAGTACTTC,CAISERYQETQYF
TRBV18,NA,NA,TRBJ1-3,TGTGCCAGCTCACCACCTCGGGTATCTGGAAACACCATATATTTT,CASSPPRVSGNTIYF
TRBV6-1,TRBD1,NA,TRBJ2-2,TGTGCCAGCAGTGACAACAGGGGGCCCCTGAACACCGGGGAGCTGTTTTTT,CASSDNRGPLNTGELFF
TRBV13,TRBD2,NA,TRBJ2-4,TGTGCCAGCAGCTTGGGGGGGAGCAACATTCAGTACTTC,CASSLGGSNIQYF
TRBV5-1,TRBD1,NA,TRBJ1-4,TGCGCCAGCAGCTTGGCCGGACAGGGGGCTGAAAAACTGTTTTTT,CASSLAGQGAEKLFF
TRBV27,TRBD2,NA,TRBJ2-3,TGTGCCAGCAGTTTGCGGACTAGCGGGATGTTCACAGATACGCAGTATTTT,CASSLRTSGMFTDTQYF
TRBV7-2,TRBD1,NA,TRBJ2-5,TGTGCCAGCAGCCCGCGACAGGGGGCGGGGGAGACCCAGTACTTC,CASSPRQGAGETQYF
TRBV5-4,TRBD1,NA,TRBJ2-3,TGTGCCAGCAGCCCGGGACAGATCGCGGGTACGCAGTATTTT,CASSPGQIAGTQYF
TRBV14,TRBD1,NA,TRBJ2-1,TGTGCCAGCAGCCCACGACAGGGGGCCTACAATGAGCAGTTCTTC,CASSPRQGAYNEQFF
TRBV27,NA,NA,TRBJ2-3,TGTGCCAGCACATCCGGGACAGAGGGACTGGGGGTTTGGTATTTT,CASTSGTEGLGVWYF
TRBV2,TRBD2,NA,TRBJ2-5,TGTGCCAGCAGTGCCCATAAAGGACTAGCGTCCCAGACCCAGTACTTC,CASSAHKGLASQTQYF
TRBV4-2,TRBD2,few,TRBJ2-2,TGTGCCAGCAGCCAAGATATTCCGGGAGGGGGGGTCGGGGAGCTGTTTTTT,CASSQDIPGGGVGELFF
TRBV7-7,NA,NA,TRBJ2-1,TGTGCTAGCAGCTTAGGTTCGTCCTCCTACAATGAGCAGTTCTTC,CASSLGSSSYNEQFF
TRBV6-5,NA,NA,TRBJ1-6,TGTGCCAGCAGTTACCGGGACGGGAGTAATTCACCCCTCCACTTT,CASSYRDGSNSPLHF
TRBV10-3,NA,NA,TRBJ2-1,TGTGCCATCAGTGAGTTTGGGGGGGGCTCCCGGGAGGAGCAGTTCTTC,CAISEFGGGSREEQFF
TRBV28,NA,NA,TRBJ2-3,TGTGCCAGCAGTTTTAGAGCAGGGATTTCTAGCACAGATACGCAGTATTTT,CASSFRAGISSTDTQYF
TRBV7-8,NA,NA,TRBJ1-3,TGTGCCAGCAGCTTAGAGCCGGGAAACACCATATATTTT,CASSLEPGNTIYF
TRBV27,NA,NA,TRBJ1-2,TGTGCCAGCAGGTTCTCGGGTCGGGGGAACTATGGCTACACCTTC,CASRFSGRGNYGYTF
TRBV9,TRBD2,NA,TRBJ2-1,TGTGCCAGCAGCGAAACTAGCGGAACCTACAATGAGCAGTTCTTC,CASSETSGTYNEQFF
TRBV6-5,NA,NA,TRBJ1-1,TGTGCCAGCAGTCGAGGCGGGACTTGGGATGAAGCTTTCTTT,CASSRGGTWDEAFF
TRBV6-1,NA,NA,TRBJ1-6,TGTGCCAGCAGTGAAAGTGGCGGTGGTTACAATTCACCCCTCCACTTT,CASSESGGGYNSPLHF
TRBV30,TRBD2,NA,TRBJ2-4,TGTGCCTGGAATGGGGGTCGGACTTTGGAACTAGCGGGGGCCAAAAACATTCAGTACTTC,CAWNGGRTLELAGAKNIQYF
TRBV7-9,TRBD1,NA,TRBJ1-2,TGTGCCAGCATAATTGGGACAGGGGACTATGGCTACACCTTC,CASIIGTGDYGYTF
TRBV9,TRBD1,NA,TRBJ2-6,TGTGCCAGCAGCCCCCAGCGGAGACAGGGGGCCGCTGGGGCCAACGTCCTGACTTTC,CASSPQRRQGAAGANVLTF
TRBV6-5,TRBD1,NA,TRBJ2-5,TGTGCCAGCAGACAGGGACAGGGGGAAGGTGAGCAGTACTTC,CASRQGQGEGEQYF
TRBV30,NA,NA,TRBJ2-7,TGTGCCTGGAGTGTACCCGGGAACGAGCAGTACTTC,CAWSVPGNEQYF
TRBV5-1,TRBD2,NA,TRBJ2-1,TGCGCCAGCAGCTTGTTGACTAGCGGGGGCGATGAGCAGTTCTTC,CASSLLTSGGDEQFF
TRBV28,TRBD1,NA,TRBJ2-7,TGTGCCAGCAGATCCCTACAGGGGGACTACGAGCAGTACTTC,CASRSLQGDYEQYF
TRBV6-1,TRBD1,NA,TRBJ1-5,TGTGCCAGCAGTGACGGACAGGGTGGGAATCAGCCCCAGCATTTT,CASSDGQGGNQPQHF
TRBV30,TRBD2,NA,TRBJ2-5,TGTGCCTGGAGTACAGGGAGCGGGAGCTGGGAGACCCAGTACTTC,CAWSTGSGSWETQYF
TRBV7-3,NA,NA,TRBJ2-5,TGTGCCAGCAGCTTTGGGGCCGCTAATTCCTCCCAGTACTTC,CASSFGAANSSQYF
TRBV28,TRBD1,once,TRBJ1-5,TGTGCCACTAAGAGGGGGCACCTTAGCAATCAGCCCCAGCATTTT,CATKRGHLSNQPQHF
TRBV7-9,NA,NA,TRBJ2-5,TGTGCCAGCAGCTTAGCTTTCGGGACAAGACAAGAGACCCAGTACTTC,CASSLAFGTRQETQYF
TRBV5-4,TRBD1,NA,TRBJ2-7,TGTGCCAGCAGCAGGGACAGACTCTACGAGCAGTACTTC,CASSRDRLYEQYF
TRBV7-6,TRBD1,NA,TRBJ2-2,TGTGCCAGCAGCCCAGGACAGGGCACCGGGGAGCTGTTTTTT,CASSPGQGTGELFF
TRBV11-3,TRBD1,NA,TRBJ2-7,TGTGCCAGCAGCTTATTCTCCAGGGGGCCCTACGAGCAGTACTTC,CASSLFSRGPYEQYF
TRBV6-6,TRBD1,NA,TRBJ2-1,TGTGCCAGCAGATTGGGACAGGGATTAACCGAGCAGTTCTTC,CASRLGQGLTEQFF
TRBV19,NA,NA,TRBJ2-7,TGTGCCAGTAGTAATCCCCAGGGACTCTACGAGCAGTACTTC,CASSNPQGLYEQYF
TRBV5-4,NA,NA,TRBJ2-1,TGTGCCAGCAGCTTGGAAGGGGGGGCTAGTCATGGCGGGGGACCCCAGTTCTTC,CASSLEGGASHGGGPQFF
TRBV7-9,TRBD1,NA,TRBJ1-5,TGTGCCAGCAGCTTTCCGGGACAGCATCAGCCCCAGCATTTT,CASSFPGQHQPQHF
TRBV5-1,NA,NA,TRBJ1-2,TGCGCCAGCAGCAGGATCGCCCAACAGACCCAAGGTGGCTACACCTTC,CASSRIAQQTQGGYTF
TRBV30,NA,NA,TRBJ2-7,TGTGCCTGGAGTCAGGGCCAAGTTAGTAGCGAGCAGTACTTC,CAWSQGQVSSEQYF
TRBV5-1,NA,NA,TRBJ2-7,TGCGCCAGCAGCTTGTACCAGGGCGACGAGCAGTACTTC,CASSLYQGDEQYF